The rows below give T cell receptor beta chains drawn from one sample of a study of technical replicates of blood from a few donors. The repertoire was sequenced with immunoSEQ multiplex PCR; TCRdb's copy has only in-frame clones and lacks some. This sample has around 63,000 clones, with roughly 98% found just once. Specimen: T cells isolated from PBMCs. These receptors came from a human donor in good health. The CDR3 runs from the conserved cysteine through the conserved F or W. D genes are given only for firm matches. Rows may omit the clone size; those that give it use once, few, many or a size class.

D gene	clone size	J gene	V gene	CDR3 DNA	CDR3 protein
-	once	TRBJ2-7	TRBV6-5	TGTGCCAGCAGTTATTCGTCAGGGGTAAAGGACGAGCAGTACTTC	CASSYSSGVKDEQYF
-	once	TRBJ2-7	TRBV28	TGTGCCAGCAGTTTTGGTCCGAGCCCCGTCTACGAGCAGTACTTC	CASSFGPSPVYEQYF
-	-	TRBJ2-1	TRBV7-3	TGTGCCAGCAGCCCCCGCGGCTACAATGAGCAGTTCTTC	CASSPRGYNEQFF
-	once	TRBJ1-6	TRBV6-5	TGTGCCAGCAGACCAGGTGGTGGTTCACCCCTCCACTTT	CASRPGGGSPLHF
TRBD1	-	TRBJ1-5	TRBV19	TGTGCCAGTAGCAATCCCCCCCAGACAGGGAATCAGCCCCAGCATTTT	CASSNPPQTGNQPQHF
-	-	TRBJ1-6	TRBV19	TGTGCCAGTAGTATAGCAGGGGCACGATCCTATAATTCACCCCTCCACTTT	CASSIAGARSYNSPLHF
-	-	TRBJ1-2	TRBV5-6	TGTGCCAGCAGCCCTCCGGGAGCCATGTATGGCTACACCTTC	CASSPPGAMYGYTF
TRBD2	-	TRBJ2-3	TRBV6-5	TGTGCCAGCACTAGCGGACGAAAGGGGGATACGCAGTATTTT	CASTSGRKGDTQYF
TRBD2	-	TRBJ2-7	TRBV28	TGTGCCAGCTCGGGGGGGAGCTCCAACCCTTCTTACGAGCAGTACTTC	CASSGGSSNPSYEQYF
TRBD1	-	TRBJ2-3	TRBV27	TGTGCCAGCAGTATCACGGGACAGTTCACAGATACGCAGTATTTT	CASSITGQFTDTQYF
-	-	TRBJ1-5	TRBV19	TGTGCCAGTAGTATAGATGGGGGGTACTGGAGCAATCAGCCCCAGCATTTT	CASSIDGGYWSNQPQHF
-	-	TRBJ1-1	TRBV11-2	TGTGCCAGCAGCTTAGATCGCCAGGGCCTCACTGAAGCTTTCTTT	CASSLDRQGLTEAFF
-	-	TRBJ1-1	TRBV5-1	TGCGCCAGCAGCTTGGCCGGGGGTGGCGGCACTGAAGCTTTCTTT	CASSLAGGGGTEAFF
TRBD1	once	TRBJ2-3	TRBV27	TGTGCCGTACTACCAGGGGGCGCCTTGGCAGATACGCAGTATTTT	CAVLPGGALADTQYF
-	-	TRBJ1-6	TRBV5-4	TGTGCCAGCAGCTTGCCGCGGCGTAACCCCCTCCACTTT	CASSLPRRNPLHF
TRBD2	-	TRBJ2-7	TRBV5-6	TGTGCCAGCAGCCTAAGAGCGGGGGGAATCTCCTACGAGCAGTACTTC	CASSLRAGGISYEQYF
-	-	TRBJ1-2	TRBV6-6	TGTGCCAGCAGACCACAGGGCCTTAAAACTAACTATGGCTACACCTTC	CASRPQGLKTNYGYTF
-	once	TRBJ1-2	TRBV27	TGTGCCAGCAGTTTACAGGGTAGGGATGGCTACACCTTC	CASSLQGRDGYTF